What follows are 29 T cell receptor beta chains derived from one specimen sequenced in a study of OX40 agonist ivuxolimab in advanced cancers. The table came from immunoSEQ multiplex PCR; TCRdb's copy has only in-frame clones and leaves some out. Among tens of thousands of clones listed, approximately 80% were seen once. The specimen comprised CD4+ or CD8+ T cells sorted from blood, sampled in a trial of the OX40 agonist ivuxolimab. These TCRs come from an adult with an advanced solid tumor such as melanoma, head and neck, liver or kidney cancer.

The CDR3 reads CASSYGLLREGSEQFF. As DNA, the CDR3 is TGTGCCAGCAGTTATGGTCTATTGAGGGAGGGCAGTGAGCAGTTCTTC. The chain carries TRBV6-5 and TRBJ2-1; 7 positions match TRBD2. V lost 3 bases to trimming and J lost 9 bases; unmatched junction nucleotides: 14. Per the germline V gene, CDR1 is MNHEY and CDR2 is SVGAGI. This CDR3 is built from 16 residues.

The rearrangement uses TRBV19 and TRBJ2-5; 10 positions match TRBD2. Unmatched junction bases numbered 6, after V lost 3 bases and J lost 2 bases. Germline CDR1 reads LNHDA; CDR2 reads SQIVND (reference sequence). This CDR3 is built from 16 residues. CDR3 region: CASSMRLAGVQETQYF. The CDR3 DNA reads TGTGCCAGTAGTATGCGGCTAGCGGGAGTTCAAGAGACCCAGTACTTC.

This rearrangement joins TRBV9 to TRBJ1-1; D perhaps matches TRBD1 (5 bases). The CDR3 loop spans 14 amino acids. V was trimmed by 0 bases and J by 4 bases, leaving 10 bases between them. Germline V gene lookup returns CDR1 SGDLS and CDR2 YYNGEE. The CDR3 region is CASSVGGGATEAFF. The CDR3 DNA follows: TGTGCCAGCAGCGTAGGGGGCGGAGCCACTGAAGCTTTCTTT.

The rearrangement uses TRBV4-3 and TRBJ1-1, with D possibly being TRBD1 (5 bases). The V end was cut by 0 bases, the J end by 1 base, with 9 bases between. The V gene's germline CDR1 is LGHNA and CDR2 YSLEER. The CDR3 has 15 amino acids. This CDR3 is CASSQEPQGNTEAFF. Here the CDR3 DNA reads TGCGCCAGCAGCCAAGAGCCCCAGGGGAACACTGAAGCTTTCTTT.

This clone was counted a single time. V gene TRBV5-1 combines with J gene TRBJ1-1; tentatively, D is TRBD1 (6 bases). V shed 5 bases and J shed 2 bases, with 19 bases lying between them. The CDR3 length is 16 residues. The germline gives CDR1 SGHRS, CDR2 YFSETQ. The CDR3 DNA follows: TGCGCCAGCAGGCCGGAACACAGGGCTCTTAACACTGAAGCTTTCTTT. It encodes CASRPEHRALNTEAFF.

V is TRBV7-8 and J is TRBJ1-1; the match to TRBD1 covers 7 bases. The length of the CDR3 is 14 residues. CDR1 is SGHVS and CDR2 is FQNEAQ in the germline V gene. V shed 1 base, J shed 3 bases, and the junction held 2 bases outside the gene matches. CDR3 sequence: CASSLEGADTEAFF. CDR3 in DNA: TGTGCCAGCAGCTTAGAGGGGGCAGACACTGAAGCTTTCTTT. The variable domain in full, with the rest retrieved from reference TRBV7-8 and TRBJ1-1, is GAGVSQSPRYKVAKRGQDVALRCDPISGHVSLFWYQQALGQGPEFLTYFQNEAQLDKSGLPSDRFFAERPEGSVSTLKIQRTQQEDSAVYLCASSLEGADTEAFFGQGTRLTVV.

The gene calls are TRBV18 and TRBJ1-2; D is uncertain. Germline-derived CDR1 and CDR2 are KGHSH and LQKENI. This CDR3 has 13 amino acids. The V end lost 6 bases, the J end lost 6 bases, and 14 bases lay between the germline ends. The CDR3 loop reads CASSPAESDGYTF. The CDR3 nucleotides read TGTGCCAGCTCTCCGGCCGAGTCAGATGGCTACACCTTC.

The chain carries TRBV5-8 and TRBJ2-3; D is undetermined. Germline assignment: CDR1 SGHTS and CDR2 YDEGEE. CDR3 size: 15 residues. The V gene lost 4 bases and the J gene lost 2 bases, with 14 bases spanning the gap. CDR3 in DNA: TGTGCCAGCAGCCGAGGCGACATTAACACAGATACGCAGTATTTT. Translated: CASSRGDINTDTQYF.

The gene calls are TRBV7-2 and TRBJ1-4; D might be TRBD1 (5 bases). The V gene's germline CDR1 is SGHTA and CDR2 FQGNSA. The CDR3 has 15 residues. Trimming left V 7 bases short and J 2 bases short, with 14 bases between. In DNA form, the CDR3 reads TGTGCCAGCACTACTTCACAGGATACTAATGAAAAACTGTTTTTT. It codes for CASTTSQDTNEKLFF.

This clone is labeled medium-sized (0.01 to 0.1%). The chain uses TRBV4-1 and TRBJ2-1; D is uncertain. This CDR3 comprises 16 residues. Trimming took off 4 bases at V and 6 bases at J, with 19 bases between the two ends. From germline, CDR1 is MGHRA and CDR2 YSYEKL. DNA of the CDR3: TGCGCCAGCAGCCTCTACTCCGGTTATACGGCCAATGAGCAGTTCTTC. Protein sequence: CASSLYSGYTANEQFF.

CDR3 residues: CASSLSGSSYEQYF. CDR3 nucleotides: TGTGCCAGCAGCTTGAGCGGGAGTAGTTACGAGCAGTACTTC. The chain joins TRBV5-4 to TRBJ2-7; 8 nucleotides agree with TRBD2. Per germline, CDR1 SGHNT and CDR2 YYREEE (reference sequence). The junction had 4 bases not matched to a gene; V was cut back by 1 base and J by 4 bases. This CDR3 region has 14 residues.

V is TRBV4-3 and J is TRBJ1-5; D unresolved. Germline V gene sequence: CDR1 LGHNA, CDR2 YSLEER. Trimming cost V 0 bases and J 5 bases, with 8 bases left between them. The CDR3 spans 14 residues. CDR3 residues: CASSQDHGDQPQHF. CDR3 in DNA: TGCGCCAGCAGCCAAGATCACGGGGATCAGCCCCAGCATTTT.

The chain couples TRBV18 to TRBJ2-1; 8 positions match TRBD2. The germline V gene has CDR1 KGHSH and CDR2 LQKENI. The CDR3 length is 15 residues. V lost 11 bases, J lost 2 bases, and 11 bases stayed unmatched. The CDR3 coding sequence is TGTGCCGCCGCCACCAGCGGGAGTCCCTACAATGAGCAGTTCTTC. As protein: CAAATSGSPYNEQFF.

The chain links TRBV10-3 to TRBJ2-1, with D possibly matching TRBD2 (6 bases). CDR1 and CDR2 (germline): ENHRY, SYGVKD. With 9 bases removed from V and 4 bases from J, the gap between germline ends came to 31 bases. This CDR3 region has 19 residues. The CDR3 DNA follows: TGTGCCATTGGGACTTTGGCCCCAAGGGCTAGTCGTCAGTACAATGAGCAGTTCTTC. This codes for CAIGTLAPRASRQYNEQFF.

The V and J genes are TRBV19 and TRBJ2-7, with no clear D. V lost 1 base and J lost 2, with 9 bases in between. CDR3 length: 14 amino acids. Germline V gene data show CDR1 as LNHDA and CDR2 as SQIVND (reference sequence). In nucleotides, the CDR3 is TGTGCCAGTAGTATAGGGCCAGCCACCTACGAGCAGTACTTC. This translates into CASSIGPATYEQYF.

This clone was counted a few times. V and J are TRBV7-8 and TRBJ2-7; the D gene is possibly TRBD1 (6 bases). The CDR3 totals 13 residues. V shed 5 bases and J shed 0 bases, with 8 bases lying between them. Germline assignment: CDR1 SGHVS and CDR2 FQNEAQ. CDR3 sequence: CASSLGASYEQYF. CDR3 nucleotides: TGTGCCAGCAGCCTGGGGGCCTCCTACGAGCAGTACTTC.

The V call is TRBV19, the J call TRBJ2-2, with D possibly being TRBD1 or TRBD2 (6 bases each). From germline, CDR1 is LNHDA and CDR2 SQIVND (reference sequence). Between the trimmed V and J ends, which lost 3 bases and 9 bases, there was a span of 11 bases. The CDR3 spans 13 residues. CDR3 loop: CASSIRGRRELFF. In DNA, the CDR3 is TGTGCCAGTAGTATCCGGGGGCGCCGGGAGCTGTTTTTT.

The rearrangement joins TRBV15 to TRBJ2-7, with a weak D call TRBD2 (6 bases). V lost 0 bases to trimming and J lost 10 bases, with 19 bases between them. The CDR3 covers 15 residues. Germline-derived CDR1 and CDR2 are LNHNV and YYDKDF (reference sequence). The CDR3 DNA is TGTGCCACCAGCAGAGAGAGCAGGGAGGCAGCGATACAGTACTTC. Amino acids: CATSRESREAAIQYF.

The J gene is TRBJ2-5, the V gene TRBV7-6; D is uncertain. The CDR3 runs 15 residues. The V and J ends lost 5 bases and 2 bases respectively, with 15 bases between them. Germline V CDR1 and CDR2: SGHVS, FNYEAQ. DNA of the CDR3: TGTGCCAGCAGCCGCAGGTCGGCAGAGCAAGAGACCCAGTACTTC. Its protein is CASSRRSAEQETQYF.

This chain joins TRBV7-9 and TRBJ2-1; unclear D gene. V was clipped by 7 bases and J by 6 bases, with 22 bases between them. There are 16 residues in the CDR3. CDR1 is SEHNR and CDR2 is FQNEAQ in the germline V gene (reference sequence). CDR3 loop: CASNPSGVLVGNEQFF. As DNA, the CDR3 is TGTGCCAGCAACCCTTCTGGCGTTCTCGTTGGCAATGAGCAGTTCTTC.

V usage is TRBV7-2 and J usage is TRBJ1-6; D not certain. Germline V CDR1 and CDR2: SGHTA, FQGNSA. The CDR3 contains 15 residues. Trimming removed 2 bases at V and 7 bases at J, with 12 bases between. The CDR3 protein is CASSLSSAGNSPLHF. The CDR3 DNA reads as TGTGCCAGCAGCTTAAGTAGTGCTGGGAATTCACCCCTCCACTTT. The entire variable domain, with the rest obtained from reference TRBV7-2 and TRBJ1-6, is as follows: GAGVSQSPSNKVTEKGKDVELRCDPISGHTALYWYRQSLGQGLEFLIYFQGNSAPDKSGLPSDRFSAERTGGSVSTLTIQRTQQEDSAVYLCASSLSSAGNSPLHFGNGTRLTVT.

This clone was observed a handful of times. The rearrangement uses TRBV11-2 and TRBJ2-1; 10 bases match TRBD2. Germline loops: CDR1 SGHAT, CDR2 FQNNGV. V gave up 3 bases and J gave up 4 bases; unmatched junction bases: 6. CDR3 size: 16 residues. CDR3 sequence: CASSFQTSGQYNEQFF. DNA for the CDR3: TGTGCCAGCAGCTTCCAGACTAGCGGGCAATACAATGAGCAGTTCTTC. Variable domain in full (rest from reference TRBV11-2 and TRBJ2-1): EAGVAQSPRYKIIEKRQSVAFWCNPISGHATLYWYQQILGQGPKLLIQFQNNGVVDDSQLPKDRFSAERLKGVDSTLKIQPAKLEDSAVYLCASSFQTSGQYNEQFFGPGTRLTVL.

This rearrangement joins TRBV7-9 to TRBJ2-2; TRBD2 matches 10 bases. V was pared by 4 bases and J by 1 base, with 6 bases of the junction left unmatched. This CDR3 comprises 17 residues. The germline gives CDR1 SEHNR, CDR2 FQNEAQ (reference sequence). DNA for the CDR3: TGTGCCAGCAGCTCCCGAATAGCGGGGGGGAACACCGGGGAGCTGTTTTTT. As protein: CASSSRIAGGNTGELFF.

This clone was seen just once. This sequence joins TRBV7-9 and TRBJ1-2; D is undetermined. CDR3 length equals 13 residues. Germline-derived CDR1 and CDR2 are SEHNR and FQNEAQ (reference sequence). The ends were cut back, 7 bases at V and 3 bases at J, with 12 bases in the middle. This CDR3 is CASTPSGDYGYTF. CDR3 nucleotides: TGTGCCAGCACCCCGTCCGGGGACTATGGCTACACCTTC.

This sequence joins TRBV4-1 and TRBJ2-5; 9 positions match TRBD2. Trimming took 1 base from V and 2 from J; bases not matched to a gene: 11. The CDR3 totals 18 residues. Germline V gene data show CDR1 as MGHRA and CDR2 as YSYEKL. The CDR3: CASSQVPGTSLGQETQYF. For the CDR3, the DNA is TGCGCCAGCAGCCAAGTTCCCGGGACTAGCCTCGGGCAAGAGACCCAGTACTTC.

This clone was detected only once. The genes are TRBV5-4 and TRBJ2-1; D is perhaps TRBD1 (5 bases). The germline gives CDR1 SGHNT, CDR2 YYREEE (reference sequence). The CDR3 contains 18 residues. V lost 0 bases to trimming and J lost 0 bases, with 16 bases between them. The chain's CDR3 is CASSLDISGLGSYNEQFF. Here the CDR3 DNA reads TGTGCCAGCAGCTTGGATATCTCAGGGCTTGGCTCCTACAATGAGCAGTTCTTC.

This chain uses TRBV15 with TRBJ1-1, with TRBD1 matching over 7 bases. Trimming took 4 bases from V and 5 from J; bases not matched to a gene: 13. Germline CDR1 reads LNHNV; CDR2 reads YYDKDF (reference sequence). The length of the CDR3 is 16 residues. DNA of the CDR3: TGTGCCACCAGCAAAGCGATACAGGGGCCGGGGACTGAAGCTTTCTTT. The encoded protein is CATSKAIQGPGTEAFF.

The rearrangement uses TRBV11-2 and TRBJ1-3; D not resolved. Looked up from germline, CDR1 is SGHAT and CDR2 is FQNNGV. V dropped 2 bases and J dropped 1 base, with 12 bases sitting between them. The CDR3 has 16 residues. CDR3 loop: CASSLNFGRSGNTIYF. The CDR3 region has the DNA TGTGCCAGCAGCTTAAATTTTGGGAGGTCTGGAAACACCATATATTTT.

The chain is built from TRBV30 and TRBJ2-5; tentatively, D is TRBD1 or TRBD2 (5 bases each). The CDR3 runs 19 residues. The V and J ends lost 0 bases and 3 bases respectively, with 26 bases between them. Germline assignment: CDR1 GTSNPN and CDR2 SVGIG (reference sequence). CDR3 region: CAWSVYGGTYLAPKETQYF. CDR3 nucleotides: TGTGCCTGGAGTGTCTACGGTGGGACCTATCTAGCCCCCAAAGAGACCCAGTACTTC.